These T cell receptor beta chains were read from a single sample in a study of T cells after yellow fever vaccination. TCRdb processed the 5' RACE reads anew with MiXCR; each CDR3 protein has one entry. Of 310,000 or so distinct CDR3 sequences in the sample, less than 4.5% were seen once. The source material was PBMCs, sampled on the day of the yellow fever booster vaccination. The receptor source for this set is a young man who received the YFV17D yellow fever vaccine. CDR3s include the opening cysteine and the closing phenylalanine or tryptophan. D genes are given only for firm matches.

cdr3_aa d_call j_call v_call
CASSPLLATSTDTQYF TRBD2 TRBJ2-3 TRBV18
CASSPRGGVFSPLHF - TRBJ1-6 TRBV7-2
CASSLADWPDTQYF - TRBJ2-3 TRBV5-1
CANRRSASGNTIYF - TRBJ1-3 TRBV12-3/TRBV12-4
CASSTQGARRYGYTF TRBD1 TRBJ1-2 TRBV5-1
CASSRRQENTEAFF - TRBJ1-1 TRBV27
CSAPGLVQETQYF - TRBJ2-5 TRBV20-1
CSVLDTGVDIQYF - TRBJ2-4 TRBV29-1
CASSAVYELLTDTQYF - TRBJ2-3 TRBV9
CASSPPLTGGSNQPQHF TRBD1 TRBJ1-5 TRBV7-9
CASDPLYSNQPQHF - TRBJ1-5 TRBV4-1
CASSLEVVGELFF - TRBJ2-2 TRBV5-1
CASSHTGTTFNYGYTF - TRBJ1-2 TRBV4-3
CASSLAQGQGPKNIQYF TRBD1 TRBJ2-4 TRBV7-2
CATSRGGTSNQPQHF - TRBJ1-5 TRBV15
CASSLDLSGPGELFF - TRBJ2-2 TRBV5-1
CASSQTSMGQETQYF - TRBJ2-5 TRBV4-1